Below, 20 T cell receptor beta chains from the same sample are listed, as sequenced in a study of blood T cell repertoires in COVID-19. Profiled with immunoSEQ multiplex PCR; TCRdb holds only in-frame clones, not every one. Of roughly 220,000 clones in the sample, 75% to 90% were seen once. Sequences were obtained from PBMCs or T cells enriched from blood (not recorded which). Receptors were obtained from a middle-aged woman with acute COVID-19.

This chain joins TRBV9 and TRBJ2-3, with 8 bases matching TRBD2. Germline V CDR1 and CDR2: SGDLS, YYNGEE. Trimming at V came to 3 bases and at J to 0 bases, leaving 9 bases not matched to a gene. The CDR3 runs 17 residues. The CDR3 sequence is CASSAGKAGVSTDTQYF. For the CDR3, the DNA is TGTGCCAGCAGCGCCGGGAAAGCGGGGGTAAGCACAGATACGCAGTATTTT.

Here the CDR3 reads CASSLAGGGLSSYNEQFF. The CDR3 nucleotides are TGCGCCAGCAGCTTGGCTGGCGGGGGGCTTAGCTCCTACAATGAGCAGTTCTTC. The rearrangement joins TRBV5-1 to TRBJ2-1, with 8 bases matching TRBD2. Germline CDR1 is SGHRS and CDR2 is YFSETQ. The CDR3 spans 18 residues. The V and J ends lost 0 bases and 0 bases, in that order; junction bases with no gene match: 8.

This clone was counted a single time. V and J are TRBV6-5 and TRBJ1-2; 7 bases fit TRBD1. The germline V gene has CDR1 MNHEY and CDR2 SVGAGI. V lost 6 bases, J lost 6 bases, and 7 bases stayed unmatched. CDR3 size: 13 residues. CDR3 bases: TGTGCCAGCAGCCACGACAGGGTAAATGGCTACACCTTC. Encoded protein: CASSHDRVNGYTF.

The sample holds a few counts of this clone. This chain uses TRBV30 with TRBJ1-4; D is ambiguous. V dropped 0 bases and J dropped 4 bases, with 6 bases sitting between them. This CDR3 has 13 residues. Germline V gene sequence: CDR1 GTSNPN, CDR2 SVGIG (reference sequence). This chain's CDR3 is CAWSVRSNEKLFF. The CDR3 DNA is TGTGCCTGGAGTGTACGGAGTAATGAAAAACTGTTTTTT. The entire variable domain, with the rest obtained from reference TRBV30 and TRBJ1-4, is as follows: SQTIHQWPATLVQPVGSPLSLECTVEGTSNPNLYWYRQAAGRGLQLLFYSVGIGQISSEVPQNLSASRPQDRQFILSSKKLLLSDSGFYLCAWSVRSNEKLFFGSGTQLSVL.

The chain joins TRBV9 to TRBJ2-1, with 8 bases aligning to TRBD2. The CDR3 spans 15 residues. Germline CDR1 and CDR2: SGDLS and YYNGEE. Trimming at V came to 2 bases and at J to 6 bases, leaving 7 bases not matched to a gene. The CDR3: CASSVSGGAPNEQFF. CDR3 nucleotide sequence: TGTGCCAGCAGCGTCTCGGGGGGGGCCCCCAATGAGCAGTTCTTC.

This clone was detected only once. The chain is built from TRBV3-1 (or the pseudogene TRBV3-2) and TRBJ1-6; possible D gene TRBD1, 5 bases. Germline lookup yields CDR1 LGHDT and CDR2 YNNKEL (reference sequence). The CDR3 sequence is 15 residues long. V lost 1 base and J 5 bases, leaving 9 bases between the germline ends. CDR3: CASSQGWGDNSPLHF. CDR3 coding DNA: TGTGCCAGCAGCCAAGGGTGGGGGGATAATTCACCCCTCCACTTT.

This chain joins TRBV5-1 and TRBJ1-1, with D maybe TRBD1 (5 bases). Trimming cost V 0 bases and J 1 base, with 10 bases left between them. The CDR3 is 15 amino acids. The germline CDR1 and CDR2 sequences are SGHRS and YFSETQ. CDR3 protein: CASSLDPGGNTEAFF. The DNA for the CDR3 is TGCGCCAGCAGCTTGGATCCGGGGGGGAACACTGAAGCTTTCTTT.

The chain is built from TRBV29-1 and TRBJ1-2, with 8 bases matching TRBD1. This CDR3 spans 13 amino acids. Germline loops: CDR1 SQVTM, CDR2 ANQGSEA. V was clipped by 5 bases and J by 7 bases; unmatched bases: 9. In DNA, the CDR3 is TGCAGCGTTCAAGCAGGGGGCGGCGGTGGCTACACCTTC. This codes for CSVQAGGGGGYTF. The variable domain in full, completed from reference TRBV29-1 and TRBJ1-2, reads SAVISQKPSRDICQRGTSLTIQCQVDSQVTMMFWYRQQPGQSLTLIATANQGSEATYESGFVIDKFPISRPNLTFSTLTVSNMSPEDSSIYLCSVQAGGGGGYTFGSGTRLTVV.

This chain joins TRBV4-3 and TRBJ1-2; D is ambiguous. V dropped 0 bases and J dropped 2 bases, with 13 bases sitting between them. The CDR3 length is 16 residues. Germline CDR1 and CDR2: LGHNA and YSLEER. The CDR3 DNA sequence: TGCGCCAGCAGCCAAGATAGCGGGAGCTTCAACTATGGCTACACCTTC. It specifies CASSQDSGSFNYGYTF.

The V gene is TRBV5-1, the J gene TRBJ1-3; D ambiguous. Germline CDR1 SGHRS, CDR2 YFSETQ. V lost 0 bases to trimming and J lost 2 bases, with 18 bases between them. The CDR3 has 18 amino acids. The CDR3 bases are TGCGCCAGCAGCTTGGTGAGTCAGCGTGGTGCCACTGGAAACACCATATATTTT. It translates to CASSLVSQRGATGNTIYF.

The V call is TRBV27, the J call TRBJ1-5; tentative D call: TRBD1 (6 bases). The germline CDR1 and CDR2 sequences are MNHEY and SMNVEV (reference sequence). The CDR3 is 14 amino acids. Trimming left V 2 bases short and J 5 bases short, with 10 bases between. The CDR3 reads CASSLRGADQPQHF. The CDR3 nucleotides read TGTGCCAGCAGTTTACGGGGGGCGGATCAGCCCCAGCATTTT.

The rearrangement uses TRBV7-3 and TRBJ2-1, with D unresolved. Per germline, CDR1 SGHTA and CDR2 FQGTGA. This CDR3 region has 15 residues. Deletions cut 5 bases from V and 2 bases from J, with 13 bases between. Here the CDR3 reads CASSQTKAPYNEQFF. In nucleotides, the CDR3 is TGTGCCAGCAGCCAGACAAAGGCCCCCTACAATGAGCAGTTCTTC. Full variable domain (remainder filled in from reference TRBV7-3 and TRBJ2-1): GAGVSQTPSNKVTEKGKYVELRCDPISGHTALYWYRQSLGQGPEFLIYFQGTGAADDSGLPNDRFFAVRPEGSVSTLKIQRTERGDSAVYLCASSQTKAPYNEQFFGPGTRLTVL.

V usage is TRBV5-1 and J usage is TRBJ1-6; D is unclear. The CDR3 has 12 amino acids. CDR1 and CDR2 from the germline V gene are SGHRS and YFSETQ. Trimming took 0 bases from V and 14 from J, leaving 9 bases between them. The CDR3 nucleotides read TGCGCCAGCAGCTTGGCTGGCCCAACCCTCCACTTT. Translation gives CASSLAGPTLHF.

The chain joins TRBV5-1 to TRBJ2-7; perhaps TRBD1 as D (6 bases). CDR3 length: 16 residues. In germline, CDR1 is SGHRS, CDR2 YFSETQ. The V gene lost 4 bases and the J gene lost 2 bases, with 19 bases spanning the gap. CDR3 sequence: CASSLQGLGNPYEQYF. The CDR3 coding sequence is TGCGCCAGCAGCCTACAGGGTTTAGGTAACCCCTACGAGCAGTACTTC.

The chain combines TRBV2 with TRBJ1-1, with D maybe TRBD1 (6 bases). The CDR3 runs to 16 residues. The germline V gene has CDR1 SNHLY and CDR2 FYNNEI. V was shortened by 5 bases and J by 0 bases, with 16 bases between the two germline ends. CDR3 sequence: CASSLAGVSLNTEAFF. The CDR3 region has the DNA TGTGCCAGCAGTCTCGCAGGGGTATCACTGAACACTGAAGCTTTCTTT.

The CDR3, as DNA: TGCGCCAGCAGTCCGGGATGGTCACAGAACACTGAAGCTTTCTTT. Translating it yields CASSPGWSQNTEAFF. The chain has TRBV5-1 and TRBJ1-1; D unclear. CDR3 length equals 15 residues. V lost 5 bases to trimming and J lost 1 base, with 15 bases between them. CDR1 and CDR2 (germline): SGHRS, YFSETQ.

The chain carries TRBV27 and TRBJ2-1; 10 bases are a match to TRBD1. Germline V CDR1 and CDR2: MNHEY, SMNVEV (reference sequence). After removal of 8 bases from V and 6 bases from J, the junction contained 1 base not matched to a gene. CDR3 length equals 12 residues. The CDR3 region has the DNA TGTGCCAGCCGGACAGGGGGCAATGAGCAGTTCTTC. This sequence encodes CASRTGGNEQFF.

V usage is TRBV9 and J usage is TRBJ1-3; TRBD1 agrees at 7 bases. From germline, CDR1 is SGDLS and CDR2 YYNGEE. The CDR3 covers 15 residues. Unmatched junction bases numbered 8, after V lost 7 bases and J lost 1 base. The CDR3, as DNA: TGTGCCAGCGGTGGGCAGGGGGAATCTGGAAACACCATATATTTT. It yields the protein CASGGQGESGNTIYF.

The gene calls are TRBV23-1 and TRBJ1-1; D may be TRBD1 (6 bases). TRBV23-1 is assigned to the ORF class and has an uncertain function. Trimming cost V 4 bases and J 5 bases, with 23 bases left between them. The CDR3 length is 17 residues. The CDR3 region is CASSLYASQTGRTEAFF. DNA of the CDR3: TGCGCCAGCAGTCTATACGCTTCCCAAACAGGGCGTACTGAAGCTTTCTTT.

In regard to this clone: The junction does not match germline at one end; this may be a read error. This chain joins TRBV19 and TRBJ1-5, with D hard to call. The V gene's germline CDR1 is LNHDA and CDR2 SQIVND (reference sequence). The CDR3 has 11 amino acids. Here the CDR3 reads CASSMEGLTTF. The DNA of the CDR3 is TGTGCCAGTAGCATGGAGGGCCTGACGACTTTT. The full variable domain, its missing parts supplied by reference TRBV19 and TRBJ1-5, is DGGITQSPKYLFRKEGQNVTLSCEQNLNHDAMYWYRQDPGQGLRLIYYSQIVNDFQKGDIAEGYSVSREKKESFPLTVTSAQKNPTAFYLCASSMEGLTTFGDGTRLSIL.